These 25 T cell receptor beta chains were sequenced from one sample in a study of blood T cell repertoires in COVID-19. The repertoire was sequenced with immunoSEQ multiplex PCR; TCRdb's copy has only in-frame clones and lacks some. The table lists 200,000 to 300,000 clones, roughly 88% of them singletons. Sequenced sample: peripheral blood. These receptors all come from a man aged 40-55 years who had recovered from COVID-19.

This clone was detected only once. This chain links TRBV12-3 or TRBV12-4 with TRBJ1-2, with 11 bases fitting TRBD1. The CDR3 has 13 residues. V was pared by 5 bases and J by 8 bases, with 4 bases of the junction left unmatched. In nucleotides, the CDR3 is TGTGCCAGCAGTAGGACAGGGGGCAAAGGCTACACCTTC. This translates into CASSRTGGKGYTF.

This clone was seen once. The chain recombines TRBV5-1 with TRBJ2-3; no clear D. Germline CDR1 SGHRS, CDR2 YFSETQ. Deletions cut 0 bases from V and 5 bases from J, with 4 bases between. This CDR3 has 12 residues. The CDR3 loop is CASSLGGDTQYF. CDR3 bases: TGCGCCAGCAGCTTGGGAGGAGATACGCAGTATTTT. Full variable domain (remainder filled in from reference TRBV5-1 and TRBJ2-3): KAGVTQTPRYLIKTRGQQVTLSCSPISGHRSVSWYQQTPGQGLQFLFEYFSETQRNKGNFPGRFSGRQFSNSRSEMNVSTLELGDSALYLCASSLGGDTQYFGPGTRLTVL.

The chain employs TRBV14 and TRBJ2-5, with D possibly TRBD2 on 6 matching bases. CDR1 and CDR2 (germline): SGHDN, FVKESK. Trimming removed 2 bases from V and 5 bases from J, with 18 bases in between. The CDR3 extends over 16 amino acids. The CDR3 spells CASSQYTGTPVETQYF. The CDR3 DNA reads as TGTGCCAGCAGCCAATACACCGGGACTCCAGTGGAGACCCAGTACTTC.

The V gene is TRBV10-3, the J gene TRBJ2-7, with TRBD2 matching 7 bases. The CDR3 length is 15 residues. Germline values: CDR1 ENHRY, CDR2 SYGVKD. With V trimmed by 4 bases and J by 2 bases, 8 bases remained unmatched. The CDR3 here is CAISGPSSGAYEQYF. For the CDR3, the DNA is TGTGCCATCAGTGGCCCCTCCAGCGGGGCCTACGAGCAGTACTTC.

DNA of the CDR3: TGTGCCAGCAGCGTAGGACTAGAACTCACAGATACGCAGTATTTT. As protein: CASSVGLELTDTQYF. The gene calls are TRBV9 and TRBJ2-3, with a possible D match to TRBD2 (6 bases). The length of the CDR3 is 15 residues. The germline V and J ends were trimmed by 0 bases and 2 bases, with 10 bases remaining between them. Germline CDR1 and CDR2: SGDLS and YYNGEE.

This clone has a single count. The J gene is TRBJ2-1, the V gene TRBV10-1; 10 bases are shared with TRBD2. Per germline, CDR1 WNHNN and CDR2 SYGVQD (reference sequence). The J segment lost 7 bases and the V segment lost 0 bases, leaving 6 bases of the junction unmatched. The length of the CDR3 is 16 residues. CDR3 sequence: CASSESPSGRANEQFF. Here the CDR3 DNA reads TGCGCCAGCAGTGAGTCACCTAGCGGGAGAGCGAATGAGCAGTTCTTC.

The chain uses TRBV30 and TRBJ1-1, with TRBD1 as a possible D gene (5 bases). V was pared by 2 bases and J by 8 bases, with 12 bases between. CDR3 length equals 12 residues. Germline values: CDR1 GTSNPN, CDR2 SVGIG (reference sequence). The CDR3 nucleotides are TGTGCCTGGAGTCGAACAGGTTTAGAAGCTTTCTTT. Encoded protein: CAWSRTGLEAFF.

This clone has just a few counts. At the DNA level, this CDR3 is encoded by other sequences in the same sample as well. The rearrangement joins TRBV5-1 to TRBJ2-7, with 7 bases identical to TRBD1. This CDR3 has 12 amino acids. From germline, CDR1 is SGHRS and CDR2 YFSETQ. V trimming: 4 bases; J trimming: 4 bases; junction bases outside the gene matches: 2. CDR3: CASSLGQYEQYF. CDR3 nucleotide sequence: TGCGCCAGCAGCCTGGGACAGTACGAGCAGTACTTC. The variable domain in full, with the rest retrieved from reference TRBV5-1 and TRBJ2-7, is KAGVTQTPRYLIKTRGQQVTLSCSPISGHRSVSWYQQTPGQGLQFLFEYFSETQRNKGNFPGRFSGRQFSNSRSEMNVSTLELGDSALYLCASSLGQYEQYFGPGTRLTVT.

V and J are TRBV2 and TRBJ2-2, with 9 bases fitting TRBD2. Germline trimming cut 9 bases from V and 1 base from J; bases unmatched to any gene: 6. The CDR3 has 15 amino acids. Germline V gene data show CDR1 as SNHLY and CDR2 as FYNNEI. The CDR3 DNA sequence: TGTGCCAGTTTAGCGGGGGAAGAGAACACCGGGGAGCTGTTTTTT. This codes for CASLAGEENTGELFF.

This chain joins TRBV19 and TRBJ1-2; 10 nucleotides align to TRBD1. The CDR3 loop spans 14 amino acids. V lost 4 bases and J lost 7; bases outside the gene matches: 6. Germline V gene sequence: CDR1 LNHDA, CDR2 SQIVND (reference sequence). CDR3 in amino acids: CASSTGTGVPGYTF. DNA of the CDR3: TGTGCCAGTAGTACCGGGACAGGGGTTCCTGGCTACACCTTC.

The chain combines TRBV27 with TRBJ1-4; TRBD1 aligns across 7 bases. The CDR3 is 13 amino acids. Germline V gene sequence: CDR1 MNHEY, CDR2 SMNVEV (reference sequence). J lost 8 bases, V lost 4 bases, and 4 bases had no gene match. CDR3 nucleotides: TGTGCCAGCAGTTACTTGGGACAGGAAAAACTGTTTTTT. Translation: CASSYLGQEKLFF.

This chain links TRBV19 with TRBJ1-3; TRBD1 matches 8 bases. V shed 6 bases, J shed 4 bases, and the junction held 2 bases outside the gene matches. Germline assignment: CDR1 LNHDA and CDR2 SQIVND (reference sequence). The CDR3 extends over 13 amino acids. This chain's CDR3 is CASRSGGGNTIYF. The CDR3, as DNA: TGTGCCAGTAGGTCAGGGGGCGGAAACACCATATATTTT.

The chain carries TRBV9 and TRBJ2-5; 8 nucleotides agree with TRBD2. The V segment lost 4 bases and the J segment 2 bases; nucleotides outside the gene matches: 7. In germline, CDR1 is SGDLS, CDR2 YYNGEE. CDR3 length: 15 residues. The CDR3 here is CASSPGGLEQETQYF. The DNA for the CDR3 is TGTGCCAGCAGCCCCGGGGGACTAGAGCAAGAGACCCAGTACTTC.

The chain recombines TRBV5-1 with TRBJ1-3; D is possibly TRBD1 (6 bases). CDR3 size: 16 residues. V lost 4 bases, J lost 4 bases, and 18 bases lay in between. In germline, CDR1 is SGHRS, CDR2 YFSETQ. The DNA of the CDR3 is TGCGCCAGCAGCCCTACGGGGCGACAGGCCGGAAACACCATATATTTT. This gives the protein CASSPTGRQAGNTIYF.

In DNA form, the CDR3 reads TGTGCCAGCAGCGTAGCACTAGCGGGAGTCTACGAGCAGTACTTC. Translated, it gives CASSVALAGVYEQYF. The rearrangement links TRBV9 to TRBJ2-7; TRBD2 agrees at 11 bases. This CDR3 has 15 amino acids. Germline lookup yields CDR1 SGDLS and CDR2 YYNGEE. V was pared by 0 bases and J by 3 bases, with 2 bases of the junction left unmatched.

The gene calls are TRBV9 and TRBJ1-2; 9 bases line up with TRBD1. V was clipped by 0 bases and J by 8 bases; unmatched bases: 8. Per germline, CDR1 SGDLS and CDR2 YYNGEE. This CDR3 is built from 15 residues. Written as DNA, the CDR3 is TGTGCCAGCAGCGTAGGATCACAGGGGGCTAGGGGCTACACCTTC. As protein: CASSVGSQGARGYTF.

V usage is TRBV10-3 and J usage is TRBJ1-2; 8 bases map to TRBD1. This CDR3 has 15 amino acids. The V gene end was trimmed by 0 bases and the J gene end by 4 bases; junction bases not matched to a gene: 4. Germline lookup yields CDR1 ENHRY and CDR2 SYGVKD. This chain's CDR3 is CAISESKTGAYGYTF. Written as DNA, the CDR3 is TGTGCCATCAGTGAGTCGAAGACAGGGGCCTATGGCTACACCTTC.

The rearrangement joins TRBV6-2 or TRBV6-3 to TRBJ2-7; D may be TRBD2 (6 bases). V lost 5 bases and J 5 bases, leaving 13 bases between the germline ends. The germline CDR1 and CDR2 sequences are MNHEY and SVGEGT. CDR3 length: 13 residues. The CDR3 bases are TGTGCCAGCAGTCCGGGACTGGCCAACGAGCAGTACTTC. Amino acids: CASSPGLANEQYF.

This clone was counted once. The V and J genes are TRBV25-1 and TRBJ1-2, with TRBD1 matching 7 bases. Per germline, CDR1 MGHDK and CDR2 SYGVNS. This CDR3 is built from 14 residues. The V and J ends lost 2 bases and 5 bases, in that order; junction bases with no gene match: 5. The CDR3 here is CASSEQGDSYGYTF. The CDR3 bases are TGTGCCAGCAGTGAACAGGGGGACTCGTATGGCTACACCTTC.

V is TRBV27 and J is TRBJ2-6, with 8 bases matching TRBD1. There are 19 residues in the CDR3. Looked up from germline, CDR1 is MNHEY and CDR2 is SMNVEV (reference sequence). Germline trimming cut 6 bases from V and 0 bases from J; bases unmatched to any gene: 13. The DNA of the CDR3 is TGTGCCAGCAGCTCCCGGACAGGGAGGCCTAGCTCTGGGGCCAACGTCCTGACTTTC. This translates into CASSSRTGRPSSGANVLTF.

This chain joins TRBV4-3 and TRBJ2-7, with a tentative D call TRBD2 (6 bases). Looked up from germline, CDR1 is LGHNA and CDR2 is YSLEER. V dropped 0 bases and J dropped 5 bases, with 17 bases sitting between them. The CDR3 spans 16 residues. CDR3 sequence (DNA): TGCGCCAGCAGCCAAGATCCGCAAGGCGGGGTTAACGAGCAGTACTTC. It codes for CASSQDPQGGVNEQYF.

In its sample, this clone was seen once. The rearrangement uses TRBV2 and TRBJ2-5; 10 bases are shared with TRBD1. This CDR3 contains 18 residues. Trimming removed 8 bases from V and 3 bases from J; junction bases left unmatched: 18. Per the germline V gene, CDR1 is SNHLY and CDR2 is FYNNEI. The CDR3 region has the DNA TGTGCCAGCTTGATCCGGGACAGGGGCGAAAAAGTGAAAGAGACCCAGTACTTC. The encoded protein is CASLIRDRGEKVKETQYF.

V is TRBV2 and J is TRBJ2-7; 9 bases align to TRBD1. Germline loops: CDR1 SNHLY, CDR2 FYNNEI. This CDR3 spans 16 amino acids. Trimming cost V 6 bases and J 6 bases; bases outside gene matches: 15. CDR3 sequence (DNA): TGTGCCAGCAGAAGGGGACAGGGCTCGCGACCGGTCGAGCAGTACTTC. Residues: CASRRGQGSRPVEQYF.

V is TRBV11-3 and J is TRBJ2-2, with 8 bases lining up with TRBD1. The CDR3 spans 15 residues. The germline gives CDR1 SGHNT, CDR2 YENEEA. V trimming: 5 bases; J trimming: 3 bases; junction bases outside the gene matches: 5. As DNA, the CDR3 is TGTGCCAGCAGCCCGACAGGGGAGGACACCGGGGAGCTGTTTTTT. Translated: CASSPTGEDTGELFF.

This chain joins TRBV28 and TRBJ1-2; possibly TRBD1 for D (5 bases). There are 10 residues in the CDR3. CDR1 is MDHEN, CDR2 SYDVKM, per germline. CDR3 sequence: CSAGLAGYTF. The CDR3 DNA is TGTTCTGCGGGGCTGGCCGGCTACACCTTC.